A selection of T cell receptor beta chains follows, all from one sample in a study of T cells after yellow fever vaccination. In TCRdb, the 5' RACE reads were re-called with MiXCR into one record per CDR3 protein. The sample has over 250,000 distinct CDR3 sequences; about 4% are singletons. Source: PBMCs, taken 5 days after the yellow fever booster vaccination. The receptors come from a man younger than 35 who received the YFV17D yellow fever vaccine. CDR3s include the opening cysteine and the closing phenylalanine or tryptophan. D genes are given only for firm matches. Clone size is not always given. Where it is, it says once, few, many or a class for expanded clones.

clone size	D gene	V gene	J gene	CDR3 protein	CDR3 DNA
-	-	TRBV20-1	TRBJ1-1	CSARQRDLAEAFF	TGCAGTGCCAGGCAAAGGGATTTGGCTGAAGCTTTCTTT
-	-	TRBV25-1	TRBJ2-5	CASSGPTGQETQYF	TGTGCCAGCAGTGGCCCCACAGGCCAAGAGACCCAGTACTTC
-	TRBD2	TRBV18	TRBJ2-5	CASSPLSGAEETQYF	TGTGCCAGCTCACCCCTTAGCGGGGCCGAAGAGACCCAGTACTTC
few	TRBD1	TRBV4-3	TRBJ1-6	CASSQEPGQNSPLHF	TGCGCCAGCAGCCAAGAACCGGGACAGAATTCACCCCTCCACTTT
many	TRBD2	TRBV20-1	TRBJ2-3	CSARPGLGTDTQYF	TGCAGTGCTAGACCGGGACTAGGCACAGATACGCAGTATTTT
few	-	TRBV7-2	TRBJ2-1	CASSSRIDSEQFF	TGTGCCAGCAGCTCGCGGATAGACAGTGAGCAGTTCTTC
-	-	TRBV21-1	TRBJ1-1	CASSKEVTDKGTEAFF	TGTGCCAGCAGCAAAGAAGTAACCGACAAGGGCACTGAAGCTTTCTTT
-	TRBD1	TRBV2	TRBJ1-5	CASSVTGGRQPQHF	TGTGCCAGCAGTGTAACAGGGGGACGTCAGCCCCAGCATTTT
few	-	TRBV12-3/TRBV12-4	TRBJ2-7	CASRQGRSEQYF	TGTGCCAGCAGGCAGGGGAGGTCCGAGCAGTACTTC
-	-	TRBV5-5	TRBJ2-3	CASSLAQLLDTQYF	TGTGCCAGCAGCTTGGCACAGCTCCTAGATACGCAGTATTTT
few	-	TRBV25-1	TRBJ1-6	CASSALSGGWNSPLHF	TGTGCCAGCAGTGCTCTATCGGGAGGGTGGAATTCACCCCTCCACTTT
-	TRBD1	TRBV6-2/TRBV6-3	TRBJ2-2	CASSYTGQGSTGELIF	TGTGCCAGCAGTTACACGGGACAGGGGAGCACCGGGGAGCTGATTTTT
many	TRBD2	TRBV5-1	TRBJ2-3	CASSTQTSGGDTQYF	TGCGCCAGCAGCACTCAGACTAGCGGGGGGGATACGCAGTATTTT
few	-	TRBV4-3	TRBJ2-3	CASSPRGRSTDTQYF	TGCGCCAGCAGCCCTCGGGGACGGAGCACAGATACGCAGTATTTT
few	TRBD1	TRBV6-2/TRBV6-3	TRBJ2-2	CASSYRDRATGELFF	TGTGCCAGCAGTTACCGGGACAGGGCCACCGGGGAGCTGTTTTTT
few	TRBD1	TRBV19	TRBJ1-4	CASSPDRGAEKLFF	TGTGCCAGTAGTCCGGACAGGGGAGCTGAAAAACTGTTTTTT
many	TRBD1	TRBV4-1	TRBJ1-5	CASATTGVTNQPQHF	TGCGCCAGCGCCACGACAGGGGTTACGAATCAGCCCCAGCATTTT
many	TRBD2	TRBV27	TRBJ2-7	CATHRLAGGRTYEQYF	TGTGCCACCCACCGCCTAGCGGGGGGCCGGACCTACGAGCAGTACTTC
many	TRBD1	TRBV5-1	TRBJ2-7	CASSLDRGISYEQYF	TGCGCCAGCAGCTTGGACAGGGGGATCTCCTACGAGCAGTACTTC
few	-	TRBV14	TRBJ1-2	CASSPLDPTYGYTF	TGTGCCAGCAGCCCCCTCGACCCAACCTATGGCTACACCTTC
few	TRBD2	TRBV5-1	TRBJ2-1	CASSSAGGSYNEQFF	TGCGCCAGCAGCTCAGCGGGGGGCTCCTACAATGAGCAGTTCTTC
few	-	TRBV6-2/TRBV6-3	TRBJ1-1	CASRTRNRVGTEAFF	TGTGCCAGCAGGACCCGTAACAGGGTTGGCACTGAAGCTTTCTTT
-	-	TRBV4-3	TRBJ1-4	CASSQDRQATNEKLFF	TGCGCCAGCAGCCAAGATCGGCAGGCAACTAATGAAAAACTGTTTTTT
many	TRBD2	TRBV20-1	TRBJ2-5	CSARDSGGNQETQYF	TGCAGTGCTAGAGATTCGGGGGGAAACCAAGAGACCCAGTACTTC
few	-	TRBV29-1	TRBJ2-7	CSVEQGDREDGEQYF	TGCAGCGTTGAACAGGGTGACAGGGAGGATGGCGAGCAGTACTTC
-	-	TRBV29-1	TRBJ1-6	CSVATSSYSPLHF	TGCAGCGTAGCCACCTCCTCATATTCACCCCTCCACTTT
many	TRBD2	TRBV5-1	TRBJ2-1	CASRLLAGLNEQFF	TGCGCCAGCCGATTACTAGCGGGGCTCAATGAGCAGTTCTTC
-	-	TRBV5-5	TRBJ2-6	CASSPLPGSSGANVLTF	TGTGCCAGCAGCCCCCTCCCGGGGAGCTCTGGGGCCAACGTCCTGACTTTC
many	-	TRBV12-3/TRBV12-4	TRBJ1-5	CASSQNRAHEPQHF	TGTGCCAGCAGTCAGAACAGGGCCCATGAGCCCCAGCATTTT
few	TRBD2	TRBV7-8	TRBJ2-1	CASSLGTSGGNEQFF	TGTGCCAGCAGCTTAGGGACTAGCGGGGGTAATGAGCAGTTCTTC
many	-	TRBV5-6	TRBJ1-4	CASKKGPINEKLFF	TGTGCCAGCAAGAAGGGACCAATTAATGAAAAACTGTTTTTT
few	-	TRBV21-1	TRBJ1-2	CASSNPWNRRSYGYTF	TGTGCCAGCAGCAACCCCTGGAACAGGCGAAGCTATGGCTACACCTTC
-	-	TRBV5-1	TRBJ2-2	CASSAEARELFF	TGCGCCAGCAGCGCGGAGGCCCGGGAGCTGTTTTTT
-	-	TRBV6-5	TRBJ1-1	CASARNTEAFF	TGTGCCAGCGCGCGGAACACTGAAGCTTTCTTT
few	-	TRBV24-1	TRBJ1-5	CATSVGRGVNQPQHF	TGTGCCACCAGTGTAGGCAGGGGAGTAAATCAGCCCCAGCATTTT
many	-	TRBV3-1	TRBJ2-1	CASSRTSANEQFF	TGTGCCAGCAGCCGGACGTCCGCCAATGAGCAGTTCTTC
-	-	TRBV10-3	TRBJ2-5	CAISQGGPSETQYF	TGTGCCATCAGTCAAGGGGGGCCTTCAGAGACCCAGTACTTC
-	-	TRBV30	TRBJ1-2	CAWSGDERGYTF	TGTGCCTGGAGTGGGGACGAAAGGGGCTACACCTTC
few	TRBD2	TRBV5-1	TRBJ2-1	CASSPPLAGPNNEQFF	TGCGCCAGCAGCCCCCCCCTAGCGGGGCCCAACAATGAGCAGTTCTTC
-	TRBD2	TRBV7-2	TRBJ2-2	CASSFYRGGTGELFF	TGTGCCAGCAGCTTTTATCGGGGGGGCACCGGGGAGCTGTTTTTT
many	-	TRBV20-1	TRBJ2-5	CSARARWETQYF	TGCAGTGCTAGAGCGAGGTGGGAGACCCAGTACTTC
many	-	TRBV29-1	TRBJ1-1	CSATEQNTEAFF	TGCAGCGCCACGGAGCAGAACACTGAAGCTTTCTTT
-	-	TRBV25-1	TRBJ1-6	CASSGWESSYNSPLHF	TGTGCCAGCAGTGGCTGGGAAAGCTCCTATAATTCACCCCTCCACTTT
few	-	TRBV4-1	TRBJ2-3	CASSQALGDTQYF	TGCGCCAGCAGCCAAGCCCTGGGGGATACGCAGTATTTT
few	TRBD1	TRBV7-2	TRBJ2-5	CASSLRQGVIRETQYF	TGTGCCAGCAGCTTAAGACAGGGAGTGATACGAGAGACCCAGTACTTC
-	TRBD2	TRBV6-6	TRBJ2-3	CASSTQTSGGFLSTDTQYF	TGTGCCAGCAGTACCCAGACTAGCGGGGGTTTCCTTAGCACAGATACGCAGTATTTT
few	-	TRBV10-3	TRBJ1-2	CAISPAGDGYTF	TGTGCCATCAGCCCAGCCGGGGACGGCTACACCTTC
few	-	TRBV20-1	TRBJ1-1	CSARDQGSPNTEAFF	TGCAGTGCTAGAGATCAAGGAAGTCCGAACACTGAAGCTTTCTTT
-	TRBD2	TRBV27	TRBJ2-7	CASSYSGGLYYEQYF	TGTGCCAGCAGCTATAGCGGGGGGCTATACTACGAGCAGTACTTC
many	-	TRBV20-1	TRBJ2-2	CSAQGSNTGELFF	TGCAGTGCTCAAGGGAGTAACACCGGGGAGCTGTTTTTT
-	-	TRBV11-2	TRBJ2-5	CASSFPGLGTQYF	TGTGCCAGCAGCTTCCCGGGGCTGGGGACCCAGTACTTC
-	TRBD2	TRBV5-1	TRBJ2-5	CASSGTSGGEETQYF	TGCGCCAGCAGCGGGACTAGCGGGGGGGAAGAGACCCAGTACTTC
-	-	TRBV5-1	TRBJ2-5	CASSQHDPAETQYF	TGCGCCAGCAGCCAGCACGACCCGGCGGAGACCCAGTACTTC
-	TRBD2	TRBV7-3	TRBJ2-3	CASSLGASGVGSDTQYF	TGTGCCAGCAGCCTCGGGGCTAGCGGGGTTGGTTCAGATACGCAGTATTTT
-	-	TRBV7-2	TRBJ2-7	CASRYHRASYEQYF	TGTGCCAGCAGATACCACAGGGCCTCCTACGAGCAGTACTTC